This T cell receptor beta chain appears in the sequencing data of a study of cytomegalovirus exposure and HLA in healthy donors. Study observations and caveats: An apparent linkage of common viral pathogens to several of the most significant clusters emerged in a later analysis.

With respect to this clone: Its target is not known.

The V gene's germline CDR1 is DFQATT and CDR2 SNEGSKA (reference sequence). The CDR3 length is 10 residues. Use of 60 Vbeta and 13 Jbeta primers characterized the PCR. Some clones are missing from TCRdb's copy, which holds only in-frame ones; the method was immunoSEQ multiplex PCR. The data contain 150,000 to 200,000 clones, 75% to 85% of them seen just once; the ten biggest clones take up around 1.6%. Sequenced input: PBMCs. This receptor was taken from a man between 18 and 35 years old in good health and CMV-seronegative. This sequence joins TRBV20-1 and TRBJ2-3, with D unclear. The CDR3 reads CSAAEDTQYF. CDR3 DNA sequence: TGCAGCGCGGCTGAAGATACGCAGTATTTT.